This is a list of T cell receptor beta chains from one sample in a study of OX40 agonist ivuxolimab in advanced cancers. Sequenced by immunoSEQ multiplex PCR; TCRdb stores in-frame clones only, minus some. The sample has about 100,000 clones, 70% to 90% seen once. The sequences come from CD4+ or CD8+ T cells sorted from blood, collected in a trial of the OX40 agonist ivuxolimab. These receptors were taken from an adult with an advanced solid tumor such as melanoma, head and neck, liver or kidney cancer. Each CDR3 is given with its conserved first and last residue. A D gene is named only where the DNA matches it firmly. The size entry is marked missing in some rows and otherwise reads once, few, many or a size class.

j_call	d_call	clone_size	v_call	cdr3_aa	cdr3_nt
TRBJ1-5	NA	few	TRBV30	CAWSVSSWQPQHF	TGTGCCTGGAGTGTTTCGTCCTGGCAGCCCCAGCATTTT
TRBJ2-5	NA	NA	TRBV27	CASRTGQGWETQYF	TGTGCCAGCAGAACCGGACAAGGATGGGAGACCCAGTACTTC
TRBJ2-2	NA	few	TRBV6-1	CASRWQPNTGELFF	TGTGCCAGCAGGTGGCAGCCGAACACCGGGGAGCTGTTTTTT
TRBJ2-3	NA	NA	TRBV7-9	CASSRTGTDTQYF	TGTGCCAGCAGCCGTACAGGCACAGATACGCAGTATTTT
TRBJ1-5	NA	NA	TRBV2	CASRWGEPQPQHF	TGTGCCAGCAGGTGGGGTGAGCCTCAGCCCCAGCATTTT
TRBJ2-5	TRBD1	NA	TRBV11-2	CASSRDRGGQETQYF	TGTGCCAGCAGCCGCGACAGGGGTGGGCAAGAGACCCAGTACTTC
TRBJ2-2	TRBD2	NA	TRBV7-2	CASSEWDYRMNTGELFF	TGTGCCAGCAGCGAATGGGACTACAGGATGAACACCGGGGAGCTGTTTTTT
TRBJ2-6	NA	NA	TRBV5-1	CASSLRVVGGANVLTF	TGCGCCAGCAGCTTGCGGGTCGTAGGGGGGGCCAACGTCCTGACTTTC
TRBJ1-5	NA	few	TRBV30	CAWSDMAGNQPQHF	TGTGCCTGGAGTGATATGGCAGGGAATCAGCCCCAGCATTTT
TRBJ1-5	NA	NA	TRBV28	CASSYPQGIQPQHF	TGTGCCAGCAGTTACCCGCAGGGGATACAGCCCCAGCATTTT
TRBJ2-1	TRBD1	NA	TRBV6-7	CASSYQGGQGSDEQFF	TGTGCCAGCAGTTACCAGGGGGGACAGGGTAGCGATGAGCAGTTCTTC
TRBJ2-3	TRBD2	NA	TRBV5-6	CASSFQAGGLKFPDTQYF	TGTGCCAGCAGCTTTCAAGCGGGAGGCCTCAAATTTCCAGATACGCAGTATTTT
TRBJ1-1	NA	NA	TRBV18	CASSPAGARATEAFF	TGTGCCAGCTCACCCGCCGGCGCACGGGCTACTGAAGCTTTCTTT
TRBJ2-1	NA	NA	TRBV9	CASSPVGLTHNEQFF	TGTGCCAGCAGCCCAGTTGGGCTTACACACAATGAGCAGTTCTTC
TRBJ1-1	NA	NA	TRBV5-1	CASSLQANTEAFF	TGCGCCAGCAGCTTGCAAGCGAACACTGAAGCTTTCTTT
TRBJ2-7	NA	NA	TRBV6-1	CASSGPSGAGAYEQYF	TGTGCCAGCAGTGGGCCCTCGGGGGCGGGGGCCTACGAGCAGTACTTC
TRBJ2-2	TRBD2	NA	TRBV19	CASKTGGLAGAGELFF	TGTGCCAGTAAAACCGGAGGGCTAGCGGGAGCCGGGGAGCTGTTTTTT
TRBJ1-5	NA	NA	TRBV19	CASSPARAGALNQPQHF	TGTGCCAGTAGTCCCGCCCGGGCAGGGGCCCTAAATCAGCCCCAGCATTTT
TRBJ1-1	NA	few	TRBV29-1	CSVEPAAAFF	TGCAGCGTTGAACCCGCCGCAGCTTTCTTT
TRBJ2-2	NA	NA	TRBV19	CASSGAGTTNTGELFF	TGTGCCAGTAGTGGCGCCGGGACCACAAACACCGGGGAGCTGTTTTTT
TRBJ2-1	TRBD2	NA	TRBV6-1	CASTRGLAFWEQFF	TGTGCCAGCACTAGAGGACTAGCCTTCTGGGAGCAGTTCTTC
TRBJ2-1	NA	few	TRBV29-1	CSERTADNEQFF	TGCAGCGAAAGGACGGCGGACAATGAGCAGTTCTTC
TRBJ1-1	NA	NA	TRBV19	CASSTTVATEAFF	TGTGCCAGTAGTACGACCGTGGCCACTGAAGCTTTCTTT
TRBJ2-3	TRBD2	NA	TRBV11-2	CASSSGGLGDYLTDTQYF	TGTGCCAGCAGCTCCGGCGGGCTTGGGGACTATCTCACAGATACGCAGTATTTT
TRBJ1-2	TRBD1	few	TRBV6-1	CASSEPQGASYGYTF	TGTGCCAGCAGTGAGCCCCAGGGGGCCAGCTATGGCTACACCTTC
TRBJ2-3	TRBD1	NA	TRBV9	CASSVDSRGPVDTQYF	TGTGCCAGCAGCGTAGACTCAAGGGGGCCTGTAGATACGCAGTATTTT
TRBJ1-2	NA	NA	TRBV5-4	CASSLGGGGYTF	TGTGCCAGCAGCTTGGGCGGGGGTGGCTACACCTTC
TRBJ1-5	NA	NA	TRBV5-1	CASSLDGQGAYQPQHF	TGCGCCAGCAGCTTGGATGGGCAGGGAGCCTATCAGCCCCAGCATTTT
TRBJ2-1	TRBD1	NA	TRBV4-1	CASSLSGTGRNEQFF	TGCGCCAGCAGCCTATCCGGGACAGGGAGGAATGAGCAGTTCTTC
TRBJ2-1	NA	NA	TRBV29-1	CSAEGGHNNEQFF	TGCAGCGCAGAAGGCGGCCATAACAATGAGCAGTTCTTC
TRBJ2-1	NA	NA	TRBV15	CATSRDSSADGHEQFF	TGTGCCACCAGCAGAGACTCTAGCGCCGACGGGCATGAGCAGTTCTTC
TRBJ2-3	TRBD2	NA	TRBV19	CASSLEGLAADTQYF	TGTGCCAGTAGTCTCGAAGGACTAGCGGCAGATACGCAGTATTTT
TRBJ1-1	TRBD1	NA	TRBV4-2	CASSQDLGQGGTEAFF	TGTGCCAGCAGCCAAGACTTGGGACAGGGCGGTACTGAAGCTTTCTTT
TRBJ2-1	TRBD1	NA	TRBV28	CASRGTGVNEQFF	TGTGCCAGCAGAGGGACAGGGGTCAATGAGCAGTTCTTC
TRBJ1-2	TRBD1	NA	TRBV5-1	CASSSGGVNYGYTF	TGCGCCAGCAGCTCAGGGGGGGTTAACTATGGCTACACCTTC
TRBJ2-3	NA	NA	TRBV4-1	CASSQGGPGSSTDTQYF	TGCGCCAGCAGCCAAGGGGGCCCGGGATCTAGCACAGATACGCAGTATTTT
TRBJ2-3	TRBD2	NA	TRBV4-1	CASSQVGTSNTQYF	TGCGCCAGCAGCCAAGTGGGGACTAGCAATACGCAGTATTTT
TRBJ1-5	NA	NA	TRBV19	CASSNGQAKQPQHF	TGTGCCAGTAGTAATGGGCAGGCCAAACAGCCCCAGCATTTT
TRBJ2-7	TRBD2	NA	TRBV6-1	CASSESPIFSGGYEQYF	TGTGCCAGCAGTGAATCCCCTATTTTTAGCGGGGGTTACGAGCAGTACTTC
TRBJ1-2	NA	NA	TRBV15	CATVGVNYGYTF	TGTGCCACCGTTGGGGTAAACTATGGCTACACCTTC
TRBJ1-6	NA	NA	TRBV5-6	CASSLGVRGHVSPLHF	TGTGCCAGCAGCCTGGGAGTTAGGGGACATGTATCACCCCTCCACTTT
TRBJ1-4	NA	once	TRBV30	CAWSLREGEKLFF	TGTGCCTGGAGTCTAAGGGAGGGAGAAAAACTGTTTTTT
TRBJ1-5	TRBD1	NA	TRBV5-1	CASSLGGTGGVQPQHF	TGCGCCAGCAGCTTGGGTGGGACAGGGGGCGTTCAGCCCCAGCATTTT
TRBJ1-2	NA	NA	TRBV5-4	CASSFLSGYTF	TGTGCCAGCAGCTTTCTTTCTGGCTACACCTTC